The 8 T cell receptor beta chains listed next were all sequenced from one sample in a study of identical twins. MiXCR was run by TCRdb on the 5' RACE reads, yielding one entry per CDR3 protein. The sample carries roughly 190,000 distinct CDR3 sequences, around a sixth recorded once. The sample was also reused in another study, on T cells expressing NK-cell markers.

Sequenced material: CD8+ T cells sorted from blood. The receptors were sampled from a woman in her late teens or twenties in good health.

This clonotype turned up a few times. The rearrangement uses TRBV28 and TRBJ2-5; 7 bases match TRBD1. Germline V gene lookup returns CDR1 MDHEN and CDR2 SYDVKM. The CDR3 runs 13 residues. V gave up 3 bases and J gave up 3 bases; unmatched junction bases: 1. CDR3 protein: CASSFDREETQYF. In nucleotides, the CDR3 is TGTGCCAGCAGTTTTGACAGGGAAGAGACCCAGTACTTC.

The chain links TRBV29-1 to TRBJ2-2; a possible D gene is TRBD2 (6 bases). Per the germline V gene, CDR1 is SQVTM and CDR2 is ANQGSEA. Trimming removed 7 bases at V and 8 bases at J, with 14 bases between. The CDR3 is made up of 12 amino acids. The CDR3 spells CSAYSEGGELFF. The CDR3 nucleotides are TGCAGCGCGTATTCGGAGGGGGGGGAGCTGTTTTTT.

The chain recombines TRBV2 with TRBJ2-1, with D perhaps TRBD1 (6 bases). The length of the CDR3 is 15 residues. Germline values: CDR1 SNHLY, CDR2 FYNNEI. Trimming shortened V by 3 bases and J by 4 bases, and 13 bases separated the two germline ends. Here the CDR3 DNA reads TGTGCCAGCAGTGATTTTGGGACAACGTACAATGAGCAGTTCTTC. This translates into CASSDFGTTYNEQFF.

This clonotype was seen at least ten times. The rearrangement joins TRBV29-1 to TRBJ2-7; D is perhaps TRBD2 (5 bases). The CDR3 covers 13 residues. CDR1 and CDR2 (germline): SQVTM, ANQGSEA. Trimming stripped 1 base from V and 3 bases from J, with 10 bases between. The CDR3 protein is CSVEASGYYEQYF. As DNA, the CDR3 is TGCAGCGTTGAAGCGAGCGGATACTACGAGCAGTACTTC.

The V and J genes are TRBV5-5 and TRBJ2-1; possibly TRBD1 for D (6 bases). CDR3 size: 15 residues. In germline, CDR1 is SGHKS, CDR2 YYEKEE (reference sequence). Trimming took 0 bases from V and 4 from J, leaving 11 bases between them. DNA for the CDR3: TGTGCCAGCAGCTTGGACAGGGACAAATACAATGAGCAGTTCTTC. Translated, it gives CASSLDRDKYNEQFF.

This clonotype was detected only a few times. The rearrangement uses TRBV14 and TRBJ2-7, with D possibly TRBD1 on 6 matching bases. V was pared by 3 bases and J by 3 bases, with 12 bases between. Germline CDR1 SGHDN, CDR2 FVKESK. The CDR3 covers 14 residues. The CDR3 spells CASSQGANDYEQYF. Here the CDR3 DNA reads TGTGCCAGCAGCCAGGGGGCCAATGACTACGAGCAGTACTTC.

The J gene is TRBJ2-7, the V gene TRBV6-2 or TRBV6-3; D unresolved. Between the trimmed V and J ends, which lost 0 bases and 3 bases, there was a span of 9 bases. The CDR3 is made up of 14 amino acids. In germline, CDR1 is MNHEY, CDR2 SVGEGT. CDR3 loop: CASSYSEILYEQYF. The DNA of the CDR3 is TGTGCCAGCAGTTACTCGGAAATTCTCTACGAGCAGTACTTC.

The table lists this clonotype with many counts. The chain carries TRBV5-5 and TRBJ2-2, with 9 bases aligning to TRBD1. Trimming took 5 bases from V and 0 from J; bases not matched to a gene: 2. The CDR3 has 15 amino acids. Germline CDR1 SGHKS, CDR2 YYEKEE (reference sequence). The CDR3 DNA reads as TGTGCCAGCAGTCGACAGGGGGCGAACACCGGGGAGCTGTTTTTT. This gives the protein CASSRQGANTGELFF.